The rows below give T cell receptor beta chains drawn from one sample of a study of response to subunit inactivated influenza vaccine. TCRdb redid the calling of the RT-PCR reads with MiXCR, one entry per CDR3 protein. The data hold about 480,000 distinct CDR3 sequences, with approximately 13% observed a single time. The sample consisted of PBMCs from blood, taken roughly 46 days after vaccination. The receptors were gathered from a man aged 50-59 years who received an inactivated influenza vaccine. Each CDR3 is given with its conserved first and last residue.

CDR3 protein | J gene | V gene
CASNPGGLAGTYEQYF | TRBJ2-7 | TRBV6-2/TRBV6-3
CASSVAGTPYGETQYF | TRBJ2-5 | TRBV5-5
CASSSNPSDYNEQFF | TRBJ2-1 | TRBV7-6
CSVDTSGGNTDTQYF | TRBJ2-3 | TRBV29-1
CASSLDRENEQFF | TRBJ2-1 | TRBV7-2
CSARQRLTLTPIQETQYF | TRBJ2-5 | TRBV20-1
CASSLGEIYEQYF | TRBJ2-7 | TRBV12-3/TRBV12-4
CASSHTPGPYEQYF | TRBJ2-7 | TRBV11-2
CSAIRPLGTDTQYF | TRBJ2-3 | TRBV20-1
CASTGQRNTEAFF | TRBJ1-1 | TRBV7-8
CASSQEIGAAGADTGELFF | TRBJ2-2 | TRBV4-1
CSAPQGASGGYEQYF | TRBJ2-7 | TRBV20-1
CASSKRTPGTQYF | TRBJ2-3 | TRBV7-2
CATANTEAFGGEQFF | TRBJ2-1 | TRBV24-1
CASSPLGQGNARTEAFF | TRBJ1-1 | TRBV5-1
CASSYFSMAATQYF | TRBJ2-3 | TRBV6-2/TRBV6-3
CASSPGLKRNEQFF | TRBJ2-1 | TRBV3-1
CASSLANRGDTQYF | TRBJ2-3 | TRBV7-2
CASSLSFSRFQETQYF | TRBJ2-5 | TRBV7-2
CASSPDGFSGNTIYF | TRBJ1-3 | TRBV5-1
CASRLTGTGYLAGANVLTF | TRBJ2-6 | TRBV27
CATSRDLGSSYEQYF | TRBJ2-7 | TRBV15
CASSLPQAYEQYF | TRBJ2-7 | TRBV28
CASSQTGDFEQYF | TRBJ2-7 | TRBV4-1
CASSLARMLTGELFF | TRBJ2-2 | TRBV7-2
CASSGTSGRGTYNEQFF | TRBJ2-1 | TRBV6-1
CASSRTAGEYYEQYF | TRBJ2-7 | TRBV5-1
CASSYRGSSYEQYF | TRBJ2-7 | TRBV6-5
CASSYSAVNGGYEQYF | TRBJ2-7 | TRBV6-5
CARSLVGGQIRWKETQYF | TRBJ2-5 | TRBV12-3/TRBV12-4
CASSDWDLSTDTQYF | TRBJ2-3 | TRBV2
CASSPLGGEANEQFF | TRBJ2-1 | TRBV18
CASSIETGGYNEQFF | TRBJ2-1 | TRBV9
CATSRRDLGTEKLFF | TRBJ1-4 | TRBV15
CASSQLTSGRADTQYF | TRBJ2-3 | TRBV4-2
CAISESRGYQETQYF | TRBJ2-5 | TRBV10-3
CASSYREADTQYF | TRBJ2-3 | TRBV6-5
CASSKQETSGSVTQYF | TRBJ2-3 | TRBV7-3
CASTPSSTDTQYF | TRBJ2-3 | TRBV12-3/TRBV12-4
CASSLDGFYEQYF | TRBJ2-7 | TRBV12-3/TRBV12-4
CASRPLMNTEAFF | TRBJ1-1 | TRBV12-3/TRBV12-4
CAIGPGLLCYEQYF | TRBJ2-7 | TRBV8-2
CASSVAGGLETDTQYF | TRBJ2-3 | TRBV9
CATSDAGEREYNEQFF | TRBJ2-1 | TRBV24-1
CASSLAIAGWETQYF | TRBJ2-5 | TRBV7-8
CASSTRSGGAGETQYF | TRBJ2-5 | TRBV12-3/TRBV12-4
CATTKTRDSYNEQFF | TRBJ2-1 | TRBV6-2/TRBV6-3
CASSPDRDPYF | TRBJ2-3 | TRBV11-2
CASSAGLAGGSYEQYF | TRBJ2-7 | TRBV6-2/TRBV6-3
CASSQALRRFNYGYTF | TRBJ1-2 | TRBV4-1
CSSFGPGQVISPLHF | TRBJ1-6 | TRBV29-1
CSASDRESYNEQFF | TRBJ2-1 | TRBV20-1
CATSDPRTVTELFF | TRBJ2-2 | TRBV24-1
CASSFSDITDTQYF | TRBJ2-3 | TRBV12-3/TRBV12-4
CASSERTDRETQYF | TRBJ2-5 | TRBV7-7
CASSGSGDQPQHF | TRBJ1-5 | TRBV25-1
CASGMTGNYGYTF | TRBJ1-2 | TRBV6-1
CASSLPTGRGEAFF | TRBJ1-1 | TRBV7-9
CASSLVKGQRETQYF | TRBJ2-5 | TRBV7-9
CASSQESRESQPQHF | TRBJ1-5 | TRBV4-2